The present entry profiles one T cell receptor (beta chain) with its context. The study recruited exposed participants who had met a COVID-19 case within 2 weeks before entry. The data belong to a study of blood T cell repertoires in COVID-19. Across the whole study: T cells, B-cell-depleted T cells, or PBMCs supplied cDNA or gDNA.

Germline V gene lookup returns CDR1 MDHEN and CDR2 SYDVKM. The CDR3 has 14 residues. Trimming removed 5 bases from V and 2 bases from J, with 12 bases in between. As processed by the authors: Reference gene primer amplification yielded estimated nucleated cell counts. Using immunoSEQ multiplex PCR, the repertoire was profiled, and TCRdb retains in-frame clones only, with some absent. The V and J calls and the clone size are those of that table, but D and trimming were determined from the DNA. The table shows fewer than 350,000 clones, with 85% occurring only once. Sequencing input: PBMCs or T cells enriched from blood (not recorded which). This clonotype was obtained from a woman in her twenties or thirties who had been exposed to COVID-19. The V and J genes are TRBV28 and TRBJ1-1; D might be TRBD1 (6 bases). The CDR3 reads CASSPGTLNTEAFF. DNA of the CDR3: TGTGCCAGCAGTCCGGGGACACTTAACACTGAAGCTTTCTTT.